These T cell receptor beta chains were read from a single sample in a study of CD4 and CD8 cells across lung adenocarcinoma regions. TCRdb re-called the PCR reads through MiXCR, storing one row per CDR3 protein. The sample has 7,000 to 8,500 distinct CDR3 sequences; roughly 56% are singletons. The sample comprised CD4+ T cells from the center of a lung tumor. These receptors all come from a female donor with lung adenocarcinoma. The CD4 and CD8 labels of this study may be unreliable. CDR3s include the opening cysteine and the closing phenylalanine or tryptophan. A D gene is named only where the DNA matches it firmly. Where a row states a size, it is once, few, many or the class of an expanded clone; other rows omit it.

d_gene | abundance | j_gene | v_gene | CDR3aa | CDR3nt
TRBD2 | . | TRBJ2-1 | TRBV6-1 | CASSELAGGNEQFF | TGTGCCAGCAGTGAACTAGCGGGAGGGAATGAGCAGTTCTTC
. | . | TRBJ2-3 | TRBV6-1 | CAGRVSRDQETQYF | TGTGCGGGGCGAGTGAGCCGTGACCAAGAGACCCAGTATTTC
. | medium-sized | TRBJ1-2 | TRBV7-2 | CASSPVGGGADGYTF | TGTGCCAGCAGCCCCGTAGGCGGGGGGGCAGATGGCTACACCTTC
. | . | TRBJ2-4 | TRBV27 | CGAANGGGDQETQYF | TGTGGCGCGGCCAACGGGGGCGGGGACCAAGAGACTCAGTACTTC
TRBD2 | few | TRBJ2-7 | TRBV6-1 | CASRTGAGGTYEQYF | TGTGCCAGCAGGACCGGGGCGGGGGGGACCTACGAGCAGTACTTC
. | medium-sized | TRBJ1-2 | TRBV6-5 | CASSLAGVTVGYTF | TGTGCCAGCAGTTTGGCGGGTGTTACCGTCGGCTACACCTTC
TRBD2 | once | TRBJ2-1 | TRBV6-5 | CARSCVKAGEQFF | TGTGCCAGGAGTTGCGTCAAGGCGGGGGAGCAGTTTTTC
TRBD1 | . | TRBJ2-4 | TRBV6-1 | CASRDRASAKNIQYF | TGTGCCAGCAGGGACAGGGCTTCAGCCAAAAACATTCAGTACTTC
. | . | TRBJ2-1 | TRBV27 | CASSMGRGQFF | TGTGCCAGCAGTATGGGACGGGGGCAGTTCTTC
TRBD2 | few | TRBJ2-5 | TRBV4-1 | CASSPGWRERARKETQYF | TGCGCCAGCAGCCCGGGGTGGCGGGAGCGGGCAAGAAAAGAGACCCAGTACTTC
. | medium-sized | TRBJ2-1 | TRBV11-3 | CAVEDSGNEQFF | TGTGCCGTCGAGGATTCAGGCAATGAGCAGTTCTTC
. | many | TRBJ2-2 | TRBV7-8 | CASSPSSAGELFF | TGTGCCAGCAGCCCCTCCTCGGCCGGGGAGCTGTTTTTT
TRBD2 | . | TRBJ2-5 | TRBV7-2 | CASSFSGGQETQYF | TGTGCCAGCAGCTTTAGCGGGGGGCAAGAGACCCAGTACTTC
. | . | TRBJ1-4 | TRBV27 | CASSLSGVGEKLFF | TGTGCCAGCAGTTTATCAGGGGTGGGTGAAAAACTGTTTTTT
. | . | TRBJ2-1 | TRBV6-5 | CASSYDAGFGEQFF | TGTGCCAGCAGTTACGACGCGGGGTTCGGGGAGCAGTTCTTC
. | . | TRBJ2-2 | TRBV9 | CASSVGGANTGELFF | TGTGCCAGCAGCGTCGGTGGGGCTAACACCGGGGAGCTGTTTTTT
. | few | TRBJ2-7 | TRBV4-3 | CASSQGLGAGVSYEQYF | TGCGCCAGCAGCCAAGGACTAGGGGCAGGGGTAAGCTACGAGCAGTACTTC
. | . | TRBJ2-2 | TRBV6-1 | CASRNMAVPGLFF | TGTGCCAGCAGAAACATGGCAGTCCCGGGGCTGTTTTTT
. | . | TRBJ2-1 | TRBV27 | CASSLFGNAAQFF | TGTGCCAGCAGTTTATTCGGGAATGCTGCCCAGTTCTTC
. | many | TRBJ1-2 | TRBV25-1 | CASSRANYGYTF | TGTGCCAGCAGCCGAGCTAACTATGGCTACACCTTC
. | . | TRBJ2-3 | TRBV25-1 | CASSETATDTQYF | TGTGCCAGCAGTGAGACAGCCACAGATACGCAGTATTTT
. | . | TRBJ2-3 | TRBV27 | CASSSVLGTDTQYF | TGTGCCAGCAGTTCTGTGCTCGGCACAGATACGCAGTATTTT
. | . | TRBJ2-5 | TRBV27 | CASSSWGPDQETQYF | TGTGCCAGCAGTTCATGGGGGCCAGATCAAGAGACCCAGTACTTC
. | . | TRBJ1-6 | TRBV7-2 | CASSLLSNQPLHF | TGTGCCAGCAGCTTACTTAGCAATCAGCCCCTCCACTTT
. | many | TRBJ1-2 | TRBV6-2/TRBV6-3 | CASSYGRGNYGYTF | TGTGCCAGCAGTTACGGTAGAGGGAACTATGGCTACACCTTC
TRBD2 | . | TRBJ2-7 | TRBV7-6 | CASGAGDSYEQYF | TGTGCCAGCGGTGCGGGGGACTCCTACGAGCAGTACTTC
. | many | TRBJ2-3 | TRBV4-1 | CASSQMGGATDTQYF | TGCGCCAGCAGCCAGATGGGGGGAGCGACAGATACGCAGTATTTT
TRBD1 | . | TRBJ2-3 | TRBV6-1 | CASRMTGEAYTQYF | TGTGCCAGCAGAATGACAGGGGAGGCCTATACGCAGTATTTT
TRBD2 | . | TRBJ2-5 | TRBV27 | CGGGNGGGDQEIQYF | TGTGGCGGGGGGAACGGGGGCGGGGACCAAGAGATCCAGTACTTC
. | medium-sized | TRBJ2-1 | TRBV6-1 | CASKSYNEQFF | TGTGCCAGCAAATCATATAATGAGCAGTTCTTC
TRBD2 | . | TRBJ2-7 | TRBV6-1 | CASSEWAGGRYEQYF | TGTGCCAGCAGTGAGTGGGCGGGAGGGCGCTACGAGCAGTACTTC
. | many | TRBJ2-7 | TRBV6-2/TRBV6-3 | CASSTQGPASYEQYF | TGTGCCAGCAGCACCCAGGGACCAGCCTCCTACGAGCAGTACTTC
. | . | TRBJ2-3 | TRBV7-2 | CASTISTSPDTQYF | TGTGCCAGCACCATAAGTACTAGCCCAGATACGCAGTATTTT
. | . | TRBJ2-6 | TRBV7-8 | CASSSGLPGGANVLTF | TGTGCCAGCAGCTCGGGACTCCCAGGTGGGGCCAACGTCCTGACTTTC
. | . | TRBJ2-7 | TRBV7-2 | CASSLARASYEQYF | TGTGCCAGCAGCTTAGCGAGAGCGTCCTACGAGCAGTACTTC
TRBD1 | many | TRBJ2-3 | TRBV10-2 | CASGQGTDTQYF | TGCGCCAGCGGACAGGGCACAGATACGCAGTATTTT
. | . | TRBJ2-3 | TRBV10-3 | CAGRVSGDAETQYF | TGTGCGGGGAGAGTGAGCGGAGACGCAGAGACGCAGTACTTT
. | once | TRBJ2-4 | TRBV10-3 | CRVSGQGAKNTQYF | TGTCGCGTCTCGGGGCAGGGTGCCAAAAATACGCAGTACTTC
. | . | TRBJ2-1 | TRBV6-5 | CASSWVADNSYNEQFF | TGTGCCAGCAGTTGGGTCGCGGATAACTCCTACAATGAGCAGTTCTTC
. | . | TRBJ2-3 | TRBV6-5 | CATAVMGGGFTDTQYF | TGTGCCACAGCAGTTATGGGGGGCGGATTCACAGATACGCAGTATTTT
. | once | TRBJ2-7 | TRBV6-2/TRBV6-3 | CASSSVGERLSSYEQYF | TGTGCCAGCAGTTCCGTCGGGGAGCGGCTTAGCAGTTACGAGCAGTACTTC
. | few | TRBJ2-5 | TRBV11-3 | CASSLDGGDQETQYF | TGTGCCAGCAGCTTAGATGGAGGGGATCAAGAGACCCAGTACTTC
TRBD1 | . | TRBJ1-1 | TRBV10-3 | CAISTGTGAVNTEAFF | TGTGCCATCAGTACCGGGACAGGGGCGGTGAACACTGAAGCTTTCTTT
. | . | TRBJ2-1 | TRBV10-3 | CASKPVGGSYNEQFF | TGTGCCTCCAAACCTGTGGGGGGCTCCTACAATGAGCAGTTCTTC
. | . | TRBJ2-5 | TRBV6-1 | CAGSGQGDPETQYF | TGTGCGGGCAGTGGGCAGGGTGACCCAGAGACCCAGTATTTC
. | medium-sized | TRBJ2-7 | TRBV27 | CASTLDEQYF | TGTGCCAGCACCCTTGACGAGCAGTACTTC
. | few | TRBJ2-5 | TRBV6-1 | CARPVLAVGETQYF | TGTGCCAGGCCGGTTTTAGCGGTAGGAGAGACCCAGTACTTC